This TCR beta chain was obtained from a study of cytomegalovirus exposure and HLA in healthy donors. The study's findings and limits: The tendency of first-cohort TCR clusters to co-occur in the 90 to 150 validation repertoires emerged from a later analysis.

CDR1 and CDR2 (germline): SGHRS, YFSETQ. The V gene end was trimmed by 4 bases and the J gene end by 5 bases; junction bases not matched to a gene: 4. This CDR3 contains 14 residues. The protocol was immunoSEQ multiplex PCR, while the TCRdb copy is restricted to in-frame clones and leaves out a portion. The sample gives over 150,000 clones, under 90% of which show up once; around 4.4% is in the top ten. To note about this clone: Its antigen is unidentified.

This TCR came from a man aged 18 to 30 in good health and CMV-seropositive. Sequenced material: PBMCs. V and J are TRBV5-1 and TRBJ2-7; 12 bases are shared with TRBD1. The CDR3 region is CASSPGQGADEQYF. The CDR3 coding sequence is TGCGCCAGCAGCCCGGGACAGGGGGCTGACGAGCAGTACTTC.